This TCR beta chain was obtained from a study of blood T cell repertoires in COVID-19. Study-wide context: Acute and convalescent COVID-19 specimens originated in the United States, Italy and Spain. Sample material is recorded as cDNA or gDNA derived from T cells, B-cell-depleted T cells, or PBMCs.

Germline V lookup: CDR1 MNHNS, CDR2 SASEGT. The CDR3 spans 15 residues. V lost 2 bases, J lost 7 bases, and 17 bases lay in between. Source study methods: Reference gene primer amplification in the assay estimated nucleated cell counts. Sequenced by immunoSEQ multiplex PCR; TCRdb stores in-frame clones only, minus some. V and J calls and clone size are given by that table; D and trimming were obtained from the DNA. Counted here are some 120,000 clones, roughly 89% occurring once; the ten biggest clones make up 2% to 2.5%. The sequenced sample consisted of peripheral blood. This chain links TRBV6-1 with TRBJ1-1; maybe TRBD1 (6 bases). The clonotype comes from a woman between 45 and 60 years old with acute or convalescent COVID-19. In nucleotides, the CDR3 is TGTGCCAGCAGTGAATTGAGGTCGGCAGGGGATGAAGCTTTCTTT. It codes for CASSELRSAGDEAFF.